These 5 T cell receptor beta chains came from one sample sequenced in a study of patients and donors after allogeneic stem cell transplantation. A single record per CDR3 protein comes from TCRdb applying MiXCR to the RT-PCR reads. The data contain 800,000 to 1,000,000 distinct CDR3 sequences, about a sixth of them seen just once; the ten biggest clones take up approximately 5.9%. Source material: blood, either unsorted or a sorted T cell fraction (not recorded which). The receptors derive from a human donor who was either an allogeneic HSCT recipient or a stem cell or donor lymphocyte infusion donor (not recorded which). It is not recorded whose cells these are; they may come from a transplant donor.

The chain uses TRBV14 and TRBJ1-3, with D perhaps matching TRBD1 (5 bases). The CDR3 consists of 19 residues. CDR1 is SGHDN and CDR2 is FVKESK in the germline V gene. Trimming took 4 bases from V and 0 from J, leaving 22 bases between them. The DNA for the CDR3 is TGTGCCAGCAGCCGATTCTCGAGGGGAAAAATCGCCTCTGGAAACACCATATATTTT. Residues: CASSRFSRGKIASGNTIYF.

The rearrangement links TRBV15 to TRBJ2-1, with 7 bases aligning to TRBD1. Germline loops: CDR1 LNHNV, CDR2 YYDKDF (reference sequence). The CDR3 totals 16 residues. The V segment lost 7 bases and the J segment 0 bases; nucleotides outside the gene matches: 9. The CDR3 DNA follows: TGTGCCACCACCCTACGTCGGGACAGCTCCTACAATGAGCAGTTCTTC. Its protein product is CATTLRRDSSYNEQFF.

This clonotype was observed a handful of times. The chain has TRBV6-5 and TRBJ2-1; D is tentatively TRBD1 or TRBD2 (6 bases each). Between the trimmed V and J ends, which lost 2 bases and 3 bases, there was a span of 11 bases. This CDR3 has 15 residues. Germline V gene lookup returns CDR1 MNHEY and CDR2 SVGAGI. DNA for the CDR3: TGTGCCAGCAGTTACACGGGGGCTCGCTACAATGAGCAGTTCTTC. It translates to CASSYTGARYNEQFF.

This clonotype was found a few times. This chain connects TRBV7-9 to TRBJ1-1; 9 positions agree with TRBD1. From germline, CDR1 is SEHNR and CDR2 FQNEAQ (reference sequence). V dropped 5 bases and J dropped 0; count of bases not matched to a gene: 4. This CDR3 is 15 amino acids long. The CDR3 spells CASSTGQGMNTEAFF. CDR3 bases: TGTGCCAGCAGCACCGGACAGGGGATGAACACTGAAGCTTTCTTT.

The chain has TRBV5-1 and TRBJ2-1; 13 nucleotides align to TRBD2. Trimming at V came to 4 bases and at J to 2 bases, leaving 6 bases not matched to a gene. The CDR3 is 17 amino acids. The germline V gene encodes CDR1 SGHRS and CDR2 YFSETQ. CDR3 in DNA: TGCGCCAGCAGCCCCCAACTAGCGGGAGGGCCCTACAATGAGCAGTTCTTC. Translated: CASSPQLAGGPYNEQFF.